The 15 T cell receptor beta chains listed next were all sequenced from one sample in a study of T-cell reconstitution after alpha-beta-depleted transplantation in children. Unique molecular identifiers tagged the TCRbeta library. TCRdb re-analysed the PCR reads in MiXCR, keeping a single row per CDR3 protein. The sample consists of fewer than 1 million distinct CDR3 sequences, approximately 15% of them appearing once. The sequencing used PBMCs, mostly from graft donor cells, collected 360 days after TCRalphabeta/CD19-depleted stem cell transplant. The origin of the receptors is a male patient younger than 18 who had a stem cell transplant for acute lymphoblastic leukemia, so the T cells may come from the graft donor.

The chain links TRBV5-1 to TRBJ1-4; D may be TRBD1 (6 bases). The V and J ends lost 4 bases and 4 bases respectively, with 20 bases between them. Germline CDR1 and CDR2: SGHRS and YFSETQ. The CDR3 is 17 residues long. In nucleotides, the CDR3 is TGCGCCAGCAGCCCACCCTTAGGGGGAGCAGATAATGAAAAACTGTTTTTT. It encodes CASSPPLGGADNEKLFF.

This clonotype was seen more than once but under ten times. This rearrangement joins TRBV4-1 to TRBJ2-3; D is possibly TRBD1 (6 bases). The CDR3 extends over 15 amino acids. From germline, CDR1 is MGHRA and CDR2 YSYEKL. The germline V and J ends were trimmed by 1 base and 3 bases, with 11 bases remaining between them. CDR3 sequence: CASSQGARGTDTQYF. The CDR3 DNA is TGCGCCAGCAGCCAAGGGGCTAGGGGGACAGATACGCAGTATTTT.

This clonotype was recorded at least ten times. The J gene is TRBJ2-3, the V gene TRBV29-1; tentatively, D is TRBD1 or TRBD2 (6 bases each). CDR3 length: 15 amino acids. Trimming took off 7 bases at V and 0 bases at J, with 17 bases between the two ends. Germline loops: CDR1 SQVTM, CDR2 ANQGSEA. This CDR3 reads CSALRGDPSTDTQYF. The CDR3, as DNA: TGCAGCGCTCTAAGGGGGGATCCTAGCACAGATACGCAGTATTTT.

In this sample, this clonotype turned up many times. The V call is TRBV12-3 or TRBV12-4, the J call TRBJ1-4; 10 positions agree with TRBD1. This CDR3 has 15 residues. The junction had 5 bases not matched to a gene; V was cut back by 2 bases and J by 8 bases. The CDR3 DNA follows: TGTGCCAGCAGTTTAAGACAGGGGGCAGGGGAAAAACTGTTTTTT. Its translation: CASSLRQGAGEKLFF.

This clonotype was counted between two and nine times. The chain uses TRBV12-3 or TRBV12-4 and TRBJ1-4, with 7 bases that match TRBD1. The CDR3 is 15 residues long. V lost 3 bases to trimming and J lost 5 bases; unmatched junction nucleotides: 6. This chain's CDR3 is CASSFDRVPNEKLFF. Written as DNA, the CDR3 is TGTGCCAGCAGTTTTGACAGGGTACCGAATGAAAAACTGTTTTTT.

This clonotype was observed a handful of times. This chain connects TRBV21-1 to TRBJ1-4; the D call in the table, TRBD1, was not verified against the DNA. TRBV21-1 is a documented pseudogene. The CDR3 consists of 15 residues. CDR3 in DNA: TGTGCCAGCAGCAAAGTGGGACACCTTAATGAAAAACTGTTTTTT. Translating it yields CASSKVGHLNEKLFF.

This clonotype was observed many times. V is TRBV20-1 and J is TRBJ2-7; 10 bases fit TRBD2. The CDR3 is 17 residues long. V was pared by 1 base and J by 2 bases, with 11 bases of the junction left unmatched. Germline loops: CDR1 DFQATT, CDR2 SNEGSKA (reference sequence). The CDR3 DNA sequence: TGCAGTGCTAGAGTTACTAGCGGGAACCTTCCGACCTACGAGCAGTACTTC. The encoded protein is CSARVTSGNLPTYEQYF.

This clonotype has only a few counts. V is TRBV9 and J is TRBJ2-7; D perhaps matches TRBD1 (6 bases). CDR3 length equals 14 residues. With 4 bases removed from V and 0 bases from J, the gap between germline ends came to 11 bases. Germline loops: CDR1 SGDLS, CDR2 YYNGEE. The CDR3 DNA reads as TGTGCCAGCAGCCGCTTGACAGGCTCCTACGAGCAGTACTTC. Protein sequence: CASSRLTGSYEQYF.

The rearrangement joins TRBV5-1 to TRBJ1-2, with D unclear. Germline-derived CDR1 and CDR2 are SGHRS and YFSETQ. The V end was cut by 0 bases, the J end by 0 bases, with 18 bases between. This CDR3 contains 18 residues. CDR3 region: CASSLAEARSAANYGYTF. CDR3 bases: TGCGCCAGCAGCTTGGCGGAGGCCCGCTCGGCTGCTAACTATGGCTACACCTTC.

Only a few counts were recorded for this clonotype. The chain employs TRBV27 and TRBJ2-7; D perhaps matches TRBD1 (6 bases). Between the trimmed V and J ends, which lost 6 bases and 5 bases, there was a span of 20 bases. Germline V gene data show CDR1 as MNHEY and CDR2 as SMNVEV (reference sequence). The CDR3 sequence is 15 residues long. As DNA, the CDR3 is TGTGCCAGCAGCTCCCGGTTGTCAGGGGTCCACGAGCAGTACTTC. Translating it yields CASSSRLSGVHEQYF.

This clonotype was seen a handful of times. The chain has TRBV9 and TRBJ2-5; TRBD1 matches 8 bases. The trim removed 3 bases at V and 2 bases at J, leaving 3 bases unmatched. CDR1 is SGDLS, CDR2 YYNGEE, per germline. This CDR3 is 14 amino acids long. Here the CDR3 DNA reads TGTGCCAGCAGCGCCTGGGACAGGCAAGAGACCCAGTACTTC. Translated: CASSAWDRQETQYF. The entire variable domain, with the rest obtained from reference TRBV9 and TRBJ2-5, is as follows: DSGVTQTPKHLITATGQRVTLRCSPRSGDLSVYWYQQSLDQGLQFLIQYYNGEERAKGNILERFSAQQFPDLHSELNLSSLELGDSALYFCASSAWDRQETQYFGPGTRLLVL.

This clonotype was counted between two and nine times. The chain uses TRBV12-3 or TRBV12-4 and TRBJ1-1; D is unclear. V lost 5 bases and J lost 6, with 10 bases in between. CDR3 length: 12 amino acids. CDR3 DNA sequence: TGTGCCAGCAGTCCCCCGGGGTCTGAAGCTTTCTTT. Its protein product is CASSPPGSEAFF.

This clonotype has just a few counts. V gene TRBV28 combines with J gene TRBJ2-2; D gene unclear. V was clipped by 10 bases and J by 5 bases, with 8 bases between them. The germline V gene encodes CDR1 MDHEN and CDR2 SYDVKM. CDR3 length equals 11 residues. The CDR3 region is CATTYTGELFF. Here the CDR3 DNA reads TGTGCCACCACATATACCGGGGAGCTGTTTTTT.

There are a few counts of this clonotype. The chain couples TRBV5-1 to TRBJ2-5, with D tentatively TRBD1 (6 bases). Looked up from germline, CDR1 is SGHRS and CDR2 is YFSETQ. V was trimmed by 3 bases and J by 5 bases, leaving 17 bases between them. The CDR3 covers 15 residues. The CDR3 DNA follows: TGCGCCAGCAGCTGGTCCGGGACGAGGGGGGAGACCCAGTACTTC. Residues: CASSWSGTRGETQYF.

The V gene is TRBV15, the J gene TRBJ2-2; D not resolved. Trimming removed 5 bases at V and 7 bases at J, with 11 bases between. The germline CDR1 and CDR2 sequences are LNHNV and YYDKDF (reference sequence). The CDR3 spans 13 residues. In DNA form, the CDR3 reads TGTGCCACCAGCGAGGTGGATCGCGGGGAGCTGTTTTTT. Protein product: CATSEVDRGELFF.